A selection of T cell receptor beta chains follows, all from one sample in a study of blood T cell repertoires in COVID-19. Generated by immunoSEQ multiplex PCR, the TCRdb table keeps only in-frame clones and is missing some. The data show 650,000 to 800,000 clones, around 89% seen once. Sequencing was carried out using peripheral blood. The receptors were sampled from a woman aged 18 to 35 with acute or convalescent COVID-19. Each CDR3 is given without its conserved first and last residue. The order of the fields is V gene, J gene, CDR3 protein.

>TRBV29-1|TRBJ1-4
SVEDRGRGTGHEKLF
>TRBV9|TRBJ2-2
ASSPQDRGKRAGELF
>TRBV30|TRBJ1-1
AWRQFKNTEAF
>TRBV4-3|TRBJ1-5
ASSTGTGEGQPQH
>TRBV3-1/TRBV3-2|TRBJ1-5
ASSLGRGVLGNQPQH
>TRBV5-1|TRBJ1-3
ASSSKTGFSGNTIY
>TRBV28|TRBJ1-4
ASSRPGQTTNEKLF
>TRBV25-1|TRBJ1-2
ASSEGDRPNYGYT
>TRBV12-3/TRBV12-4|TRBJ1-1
ASLGGLQRAF
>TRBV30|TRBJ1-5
AWSPRQGVNQPQH
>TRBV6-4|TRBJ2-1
ASSDGGEMGEQF
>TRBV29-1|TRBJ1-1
SVPGQGNTEAF
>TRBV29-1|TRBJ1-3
SVEWEDGNTIY
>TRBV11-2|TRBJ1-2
ASSFQGIGDYGYT
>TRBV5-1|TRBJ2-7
ASSSVMTGTGNTYEQY
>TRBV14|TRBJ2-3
ASSRTDLTDTQY
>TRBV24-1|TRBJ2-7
ATSDGSRPWEQY
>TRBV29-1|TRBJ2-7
SVGTELYEQY
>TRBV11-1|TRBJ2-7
ASSSPDRGNYEQY
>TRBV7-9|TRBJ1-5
ASSSNRGSNQPQH
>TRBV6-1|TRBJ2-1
ASSEGGGLYNEQF
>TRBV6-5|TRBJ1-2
ASSRGHVDGYT
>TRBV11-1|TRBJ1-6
ASSLAFRDTPLH
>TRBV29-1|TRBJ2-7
SANLLQGRGYEQY
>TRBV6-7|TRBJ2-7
ASSYRTGGQSSYEQY
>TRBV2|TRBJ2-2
ASSWDRGRTGELF
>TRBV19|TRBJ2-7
ASSMTRQGAFEQY
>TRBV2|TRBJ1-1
ASSKSRGQGFSTEAF
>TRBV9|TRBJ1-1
ASSVDTLNTEAF
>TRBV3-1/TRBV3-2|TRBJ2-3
ASSQDWSEGLEDTQY
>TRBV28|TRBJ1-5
ASSPRGAGVNQPQH
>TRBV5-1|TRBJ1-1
ASSLATVNEAF
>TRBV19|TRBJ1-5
ASSMRQGNNQPQH
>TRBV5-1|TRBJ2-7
ASTRGRGPGLPSYEQY
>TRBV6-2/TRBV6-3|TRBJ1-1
ASSTHRTGGNTEAF
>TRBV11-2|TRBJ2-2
ASSSPSRGRSGELF
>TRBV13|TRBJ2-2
ASSLGLFHNTGELF
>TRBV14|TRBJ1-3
ASSRGTSGNTIY
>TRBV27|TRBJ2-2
ASSTGTGELF
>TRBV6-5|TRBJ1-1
ASTRQGMNTEAF